The source of this T cell receptor beta chain is a study of T-cell memory formation after mild COVID-19 (dated by TCRdb to 2020 to 2023). Regarding the complete study: TCR sequence clusters from the two donors were largely donor specific. In a couple of donors, T-cell clones that expanded and contracted after mild COVID-19 were tracked by sequencing TCRalpha and TCRbeta repertoires over time. The cohort was made up of two young adult volunteers, one female and one male, who were previously healthy. Overall study results and their limits: Clones contracting from day 15 to 85 had balanced CD4/CD8 phenotypes, while a second wave expanding from day 15 to 37 was biased towards CD4+. Contracting CD4+ clones were located mainly in the CM and EM memory subsets, whereas CD8+ clones were found to be enriched in EMRA. SARS-CoV-2 specificity of the second-wave clones peaking on day 37 was not confirmed. The detection of some responding clones in pre-infection memory suggests that pre-existing cross-reactive memory T cells joined the SARS-CoV-2 response. Only a couple of mild cases were covered in the study, and larger cohorts including severe cases with pre-infection samples were considered necessary.

Ficoll-Paque density gradient centrifugation was the method used to isolate PBMCs. At the junction V is shortened by 3 bases and J by 0 bases, with 12 bases in between. CDR1 and CDR2, per the germline V gene, are SGDLS and YYNGEE. Including cysteine and phenylalanine, the CDR3 has 16 amino acids. The CDR3 DNA has 48 bases and is translated from base 1. TCRdb records Illumina NovaSeq 6000 as the sequencer. Using 5'RACE with constant-segment primers, TCRalpha and TCRbeta cDNA libraries were constructed, with sample barcodes and unique molecular identifiers added in the process. Trizol reagent was used to extract RNA from every sample. The libraries were amplified in two PCR steps, and the second step added a second sample barcode and Illumina TruSeq adapters. The libraries were sequenced on an Illumina NovaSeq using 2 x 150 bp paired-end reads. In the original analysis: The reads were demultiplexed and collapsed into UMI-guided consensus sequences using migec v1.2.7. With mixcr v2.1.11, UMI consensuses were aligned to TRA and TRB V and J templates and assembled into clonotypes. Expanded or contracted clonotypes were those called significant by both edgeR and NoisET, with noise models trained on biological replicates. edgeR calls used a false discovery rate-adjusted p below 0.01 and a log2 fold-change threshold of 1. PCA with hierarchical clustering of max-normalized trajectories of the 1000 most abundant clonotypes was used as exploratory dynamics analysis. Separately sequenced CD4+ and CD8+ repertoires were used to assign a CD4 or CD8 phenotype to each responding clone. TCRdb applied fastp at Q25 and MiXCR to the public reads, then kept only in-frame beta chains. When rows share a CDR3 protein, they turn into one entry using the most common DNA and genes. For this entry, the V and J calls and clone size follow TCRdb and not the study's own pipeline. Here the sample has about 290,000 distinct CDR3 sequences; roughly 17% occur a single time. The top ten clonotypes cover about 23% of the sample.

Regarding this clonotype: Its antigen is unknown. There are no base qualities to consult, and no much larger clone falls within one base.

This sequence originates from a man aged 18 to 30 who had mild COVID-19 (a few samples of this study predate the infection). The sample titles of this study are shuffled in the database, so cell type and time point are left out; the donor was told from shared clones. The chain is assembled from TRBV9 and TRBJ2-2; the D gene is unclear. The sample taken for sequencing was PBMCs or a T cell subset sorted from them (not recorded which). Read as DNA, the sequence is TGTGCCAGCAGCGCCAGACTCATCGCGAACACCGGGGAGCTGTTTTTT. It is translated as CASSARLIANTGELFF.